This passage covers 8 T cell receptor beta chains from one sample sequenced in a study of CD8 T cells in ankylosing spondylitis. TCRdb re-called the 5' RACE reads with MiXCR, one entry per CDR3 protein. The sample includes more than 250,000 distinct CDR3 sequences, 9.5% to 13% seen only once; the top ten take roughly 9.2%. The sequencing sample was made of blood, either unsorted or a sorted T cell fraction (not recorded which). These receptors came from a female donor with ankylosing spondylitis or in good health (not recorded which).

This clonotype was detected ten times or more. The genes are TRBV6-5 and TRBJ2-1; D is possibly TRBD2 (7 bases). From germline, CDR1 is MNHEY and CDR2 SVGAGI. This CDR3 region has 15 residues. Between the trimmed V and J ends, which lost 0 bases and 6 bases, there was a span of 12 bases. The CDR3 protein is CASSYSGGAPNEQFF. DNA of the CDR3: TGTGCCAGCAGTTACTCGGGGGGGGCTCCCAATGAGCAGTTCTTC.

This clonotype was observed a few times. The CDR3 sequence is CASVPTGAYEQYF. The CDR3 coding sequence is TGTGCCAGCGTACCGACGGGTGCCTACGAGCAGTACTTC. The genes are TRBV6-6 and TRBJ2-7; the D is unclear. This CDR3 has 13 amino acids. V was cut by 8 bases and J by 2 bases, with 13 bases left in between. Germline V gene sequence: CDR1 MNHNY, CDR2 SVGAGI (reference sequence).

In its sample, this clonotype was seen many times. The chain combines TRBV29-1 with TRBJ2-3, with no clear D. Trimming cost V 3 bases and J 5 bases, with 12 bases left between them. The CDR3 spans 13 residues. Germline V CDR1 and CDR2: SQVTM, ANQGSEA. The CDR3 here is CSVDSYKGDTQYF. In nucleotides, the CDR3 is TGCAGCGTTGACAGTTATAAGGGAGATACGCAGTATTTT.

In this sample, this clonotype turned up many times. The rearrangement uses TRBV6-2 or TRBV6-3 and TRBJ2-3; the match to TRBD2 covers 10 bases. The germline V gene has CDR1 MNHEY and CDR2 SVGEGT. The J segment lost 8 bases and the V segment lost 2 bases, leaving 7 bases of the junction unmatched. This CDR3 spans 15 amino acids. The CDR3 bases are TGTGCCAGCAGTTACCTCGGGACTAGCGTCAGTACGCAGTATTTT. It yields the protein CASSYLGTSVSTQYF.

This clonotype was seen repeatedly, ten times or more. The V and J genes are TRBV20-1 and TRBJ1-2; the match to TRBD1 covers 10 bases. There are 14 residues in the CDR3. Germline CDR1 DFQATT, CDR2 SNEGSKA (reference sequence). V lost 1 base and J lost 8; bases outside the gene matches: 7. This chain's CDR3 is CSARGGQGRTGYTF. The DNA of the CDR3 is TGCAGTGCTAGAGGGGGACAGGGGCGTACGGGCTACACCTTC.

This clonotype was seen at least ten times. This sequence joins TRBV11-2 and TRBJ2-7; no firm D call. Between the trimmed V and J ends, which lost 2 bases and 1 base, there was a span of 21 bases. Germline assignment: CDR1 SGHAT and CDR2 FQNNGV. The CDR3 runs 18 residues. The CDR3 nucleotides are TGTGCCAGCAGCTTATCCCCACGCCGGGTCGCAAGTTCCTACGAGCAGTACTTC. It is translated as CASSLSPRRVASSYEQYF.

This clonotype was seen ten or more times. The chain recombines TRBV12-3 or TRBV12-4 with TRBJ1-4; no reliable D call. CDR3 length: 14 amino acids. The V and J ends lost 5 bases and 8 bases respectively, with 15 bases between them. The CDR3 region is CASSPVGVLEKLFF. The DNA of the CDR3 is TGTGCCAGCAGTCCTGTTGGGGTACTCGAAAAACTGTTTTTT.

This clonotype was observed at least ten times. This chain uses TRBV18 with TRBJ2-1; D possibly corresponds to TRBD2 (5 bases). The V and J ends lost 2 bases and 5 bases respectively, with 10 bases between them. The length of the CDR3 is 14 residues. Germline values: CDR1 KGHSH, CDR2 LQKENI. The CDR3 loop is CASSPTRNDNEQFF. For the CDR3, the DNA is TGTGCCAGCTCACCAACTAGAAACGACAATGAGCAGTTCTTC.